The sample holds one count of the clone carrying this T cell receptor beta chain. It was with a sample-barcoded 5' primer and a J-beta primer mix that a second PCR of roughly 6 to 12 cycles was run. From each sample, at least 2.5 million paired-end reads containing CDR3 were obtained. Each CDR3 protein gets one entry after TCRdb re-called the 5' RACE reads with MiXCR. The sample includes about 680,000 distinct CDR3 sequences, 45% to 50% of them seen just once. The sample belongs to a study of blood T cells in healthy people across ages. V gave up 5 bases and J gave up 5 bases, with 7 bases separating them. The CDR3 is made up of 12 amino acids. Germline loops: CDR1 SGHTA, CDR2 FQGNSA. The individuals who served as donors were healthy Caucasians living in Russia, aged roughly 6 to 100. Each donor supplied approximately 10 milliliters of peripheral blood.

The rearrangement joins TRBV7-2 to TRBJ2-1, with D unresolved. This sequence originates from a woman aged 60 to 75 in good health. Input material: blood. The CDR3 region has the DNA TGTGCCAGCAGCCCGAATAACAATGAGCAGTTCTTC. It is translated as CASSPNNNEQFF.